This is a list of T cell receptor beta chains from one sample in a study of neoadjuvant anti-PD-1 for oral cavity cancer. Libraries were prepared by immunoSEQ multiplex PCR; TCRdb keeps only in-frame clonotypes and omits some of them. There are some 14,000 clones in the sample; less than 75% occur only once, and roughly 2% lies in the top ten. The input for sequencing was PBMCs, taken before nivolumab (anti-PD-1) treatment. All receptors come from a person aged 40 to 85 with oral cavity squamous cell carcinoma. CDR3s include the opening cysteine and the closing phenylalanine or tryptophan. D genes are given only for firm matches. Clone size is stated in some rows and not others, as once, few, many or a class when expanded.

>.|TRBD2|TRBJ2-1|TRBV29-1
CSVEIRLAGGEQFF
TGCAGCGTTGAAATTAGGCTAGCGGGAGGTGAGCAGTTCTTC
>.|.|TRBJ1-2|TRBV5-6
CASSLNSGLKVYGYTF
TGTGCCAGCAGCTTAAACTCAGGGTTAAAGGTCTATGGCTACACCTTC
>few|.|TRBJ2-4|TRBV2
CASSEPRGLGAKNIQYF
TGTGCCAGCAGTGAGCCCAGGGGATTAGGGGCCAAAAACATTCAGTACTTC
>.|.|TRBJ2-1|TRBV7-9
CASSSSGQGFNEQFF
TGTGCCAGCAGCTCTAGTGGTCAGGGGTTCAATGAGCAGTTCTTC
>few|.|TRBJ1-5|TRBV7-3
CASSPNSNQPQHF
TGTGCCAGCAGCCCTAATAGCAATCAGCCCCAGCATTTT
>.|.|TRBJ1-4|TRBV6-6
CASRNDRNEKLFF
TGTGCCAGCAGGAACGACAGGAATGAAAAACTGTTTTTT
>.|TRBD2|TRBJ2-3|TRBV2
CASSILGGAGTDTQYF
TGTGCCAGCAGTATTCTCGGGGGGGCGGGCACAGATACGCAGTATTTT
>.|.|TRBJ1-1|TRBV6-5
CASRRTATGDTEAFF
TGTGCCAGCAGGAGGACAGCAACGGGGGACACTGAAGCTTTCTTT
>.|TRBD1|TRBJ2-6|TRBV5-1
CASSFFDRGQFSGANVLTF
TGCGCCAGCAGCTTTTTCGACAGGGGGCAATTTTCTGGGGCCAACGTCCTGACTTTC
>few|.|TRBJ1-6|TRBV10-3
CAAGGAANNSPLHF
TGTGCCGCGGGGGGGGCAGCTAATAATTCACCCCTCCACTTT
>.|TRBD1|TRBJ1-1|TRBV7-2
CASSPGQAKNTEAFF
TGTGCCAGCAGCCCCGGACAGGCAAAGAACACTGAAGCTTTCTTT
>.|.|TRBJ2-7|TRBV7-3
CASSPGPGLYEQYF
TGTGCCAGCAGCCCGGGACCGGGTCTCTACGAGCAGTACTTC
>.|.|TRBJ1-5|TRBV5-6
CASSLDGSNQPQHF
TGTGCCAGCAGCTTGGACGGCAGCAATCAGCCCCAGCATTTT
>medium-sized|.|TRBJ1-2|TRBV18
CASSPRTQGRANYGYTF
TGTGCCAGCTCACCACGTACTCAGGGGCGAGCTAACTATGGCTACACCTTC
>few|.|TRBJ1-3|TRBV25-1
CASSESVGTSGNTIYF
TGTGCCAGCAGTGAATCCGTAGGGACGTCCGGAAACACCATATATTTT
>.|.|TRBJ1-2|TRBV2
CASSESMDHGYTF
TGTGCCAGCAGTGAATCGATGGACCATGGCTACACCTTC
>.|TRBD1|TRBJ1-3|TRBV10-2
CASSESQGAVGNTIYF
TGCGCCAGCAGTGAGTCCCAGGGGGCCGTTGGAAACACCATATATTTT
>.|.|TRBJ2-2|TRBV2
CASSLQGLSGELFF
TGTGCCAGCAGTCTACAGGGTTTGAGCGGGGAGCTGTTTTTT
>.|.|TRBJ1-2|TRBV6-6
CASSYGGANYGYTF
TGTGCCAGCAGTTACGGGGGAGCTAACTATGGCTACACCTTC
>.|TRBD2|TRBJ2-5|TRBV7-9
CASRPITSGGAHETQYF
TGTGCCAGCAGACCGATAACTAGCGGGGGGGCCCACGAGACCCAGTACTTC
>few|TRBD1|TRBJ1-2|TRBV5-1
CASSPWTGRGGYTF
TGCGCCAGCAGCCCCTGGACAGGGAGAGGTGGCTACACCTTC
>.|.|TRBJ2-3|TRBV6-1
CAGHAPGGPQYF
TGTGCCGGTCATGCCCCCGGGGGGCCGCAGTATTTT